A single sample is the source of the 4 T cell receptor beta chains below, sequenced in a study of cytomegalovirus exposure and HLA in healthy donors. Primers included in the PCR were 60 Vbeta and 13 Jbeta primers. Sequencing used immunoSEQ multiplex PCR; TCRdb keeps in-frame clones, though not all of them. The sample records fewer than 200,000 clones, 81% being singletons. The sample comprised PBMCs. All receptors come from a woman aged 18-35 years in good health and CMV-seronegative.

This clone was picked up one time. V usage is TRBV29-1 and J usage is TRBJ2-3, with D maybe TRBD2 (6 bases). Trimming stripped 4 bases from V and 1 base from J, with 15 bases between. Germline lookup yields CDR1 SQVTM and CDR2 ANQGSEA. The CDR3 is made up of 15 amino acids. The DNA for the CDR3 is TGCAGCGTTGGCTTTGGGGCTAGCGGCACAGATACGCAGTATTTT. Translating it yields CSVGFGASGTDTQYF.

V is TRBV4-1 and J is TRBJ2-1; a weak D match, TRBD1 (5 bases). The CDR3 is 16 amino acids. Germline-derived CDR1 and CDR2 are MGHRA and YSYEKL. Deletions cut 0 bases from V and 4 bases from J, with 13 bases between. CDR3 sequence: CASSQDHRRPYNEQFF. In nucleotides, the CDR3 is TGCGCCAGCAGCCAAGATCACAGGCGGCCATACAATGAGCAGTTCTTC.

The chain combines TRBV7-8 with TRBJ1-5; the match to TRBD1 covers 7 bases. CDR3 length: 14 amino acids. From germline, CDR1 is SGHVS and CDR2 FQNEAQ. The J segment lost 7 bases and the V segment lost 5 bases, leaving 8 bases of the junction unmatched. The CDR3 region is CASSPMTGLQPQHF. CDR3 DNA sequence: TGTGCCAGCAGCCCGATGACAGGGCTCCAGCCCCAGCATTTT.

The V gene is TRBV6-5, the J gene TRBJ2-2; 9 nucleotides line up with TRBD1. CDR3 length: 15 amino acids. The J segment lost 7 bases and the V segment lost 5 bases, leaving 8 bases of the junction unmatched. Germline assignment: CDR1 MNHEY and CDR2 SVGAGI. CDR3 sequence reads: CASSTRTGVGGELFF. In DNA form, the CDR3 reads TGTGCCAGCAGTACCCGGACAGGGGTCGGCGGGGAGCTGTTTTTT.